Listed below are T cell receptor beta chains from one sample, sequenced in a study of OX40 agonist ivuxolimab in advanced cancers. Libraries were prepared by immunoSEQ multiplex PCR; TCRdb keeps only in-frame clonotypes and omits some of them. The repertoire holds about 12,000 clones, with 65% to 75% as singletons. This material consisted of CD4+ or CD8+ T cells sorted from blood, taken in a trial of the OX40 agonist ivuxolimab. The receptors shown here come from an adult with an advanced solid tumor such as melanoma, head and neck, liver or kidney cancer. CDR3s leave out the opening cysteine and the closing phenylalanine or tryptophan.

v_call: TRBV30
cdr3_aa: AWSAGTPGNTIY

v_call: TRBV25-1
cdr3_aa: ASSRGGYSPLH

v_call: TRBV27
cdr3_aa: ASSLYFHSYEQY

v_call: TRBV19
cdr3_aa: ASSIDRGLNTEAF

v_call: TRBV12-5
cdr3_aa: ASGLVILAGSDTGELF

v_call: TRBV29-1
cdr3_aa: SVEEMSEQY

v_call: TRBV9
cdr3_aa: ASSSEGLNEQF

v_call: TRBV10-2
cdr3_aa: ASSLMNTEAF

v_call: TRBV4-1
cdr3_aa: ASSLLTAYLPNHTEAF

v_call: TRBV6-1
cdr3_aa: ASSVPTTYYGYT

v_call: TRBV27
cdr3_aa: ASSLTAGLSGYEQY

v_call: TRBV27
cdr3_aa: ASSFHRPGNYGYT

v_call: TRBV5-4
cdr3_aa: ASSLALAGEYEQY

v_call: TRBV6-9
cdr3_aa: ASALRTDNEQF

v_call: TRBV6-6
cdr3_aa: ASSYSKAAQETQY

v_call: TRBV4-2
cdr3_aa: ASSPRGLAGQETQY

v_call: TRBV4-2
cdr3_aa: ASSQEGGLAGSTDTQY

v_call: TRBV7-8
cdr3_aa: ASSVEEGNTINTDTQY

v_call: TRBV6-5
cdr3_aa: ASSVAGSYNEQF

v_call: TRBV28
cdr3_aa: ASIGTDSYEQY

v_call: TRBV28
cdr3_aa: ASSFAWDSSYNSPLH

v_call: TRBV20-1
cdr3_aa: SAGGLPVRY

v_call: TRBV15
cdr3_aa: ATSRENIWTDQETQY

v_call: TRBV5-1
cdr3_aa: ASSGSTGPAQETQY

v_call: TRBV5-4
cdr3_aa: ASSLMVGTEYNEQF

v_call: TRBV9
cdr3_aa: ASSVTGFQPQH

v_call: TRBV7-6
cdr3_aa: ASSFLAVPNTGELF

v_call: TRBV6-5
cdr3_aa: ASSVDTGGTDTQY

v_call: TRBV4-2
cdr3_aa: ASSDFGSTDTQY

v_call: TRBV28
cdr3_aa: ASSPPGQVVSGANVLT

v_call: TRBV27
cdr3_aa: ASSLKSAGPTDTQY

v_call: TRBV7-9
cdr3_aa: ASSSFFSPYNEQF

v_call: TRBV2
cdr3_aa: ASSEGRGATEAF

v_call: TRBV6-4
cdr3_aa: ASSATPGLAATGELF

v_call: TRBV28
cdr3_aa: ASSPRTGYFEQY

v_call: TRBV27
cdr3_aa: ASSLYGGPYNEQF

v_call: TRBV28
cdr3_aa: ASSLADTQY

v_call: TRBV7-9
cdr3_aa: ASSLTPPEGDETQY

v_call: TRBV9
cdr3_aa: ASSVASSYGYT

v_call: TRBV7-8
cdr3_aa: ASSLWLAGGDTQY

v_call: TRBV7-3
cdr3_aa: ASSLGSSSYNEQF

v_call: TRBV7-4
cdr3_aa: ASSLNSVGTGDSSSGNTIY

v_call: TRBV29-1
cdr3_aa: SGTSKAGELF

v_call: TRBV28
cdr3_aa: ASSLWTSGSDEQF

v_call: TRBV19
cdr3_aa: ASSRMFASTGGQF

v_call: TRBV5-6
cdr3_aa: ASSLLRGGATEAF

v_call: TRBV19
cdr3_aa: ASSVSGSYEQY

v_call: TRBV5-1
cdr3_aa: ASSFGTGSTEAF

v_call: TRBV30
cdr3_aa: AWSVGLSTDTQY

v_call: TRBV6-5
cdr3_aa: ASSPTGDNEQF

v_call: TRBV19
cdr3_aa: ASSPRTGSGGEQF

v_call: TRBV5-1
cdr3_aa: ASSQGYGDDYT

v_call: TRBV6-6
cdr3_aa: ASSYSRDRGHEQY